The clone carrying this TCR beta chain turned up a few times. Researchers amplified the TCR beta CDR3 regions from RNA transcripts. The TCR CDR3 was amplified in a first-round RT-PCR using the HTBI primer set. TCRdb re-called the multiplex PCR reads with MiXCR, one entry per CDR3 protein. Of approximately 530,000 distinct CDR3 sequences listed, around 20% are singletons. This sample was taken from a study of T cells in Graves' hyperthyroidism and ophthalmopathy. V lost 1 base and J 2 bases, leaving 6 bases between the germline ends. Per germline, CDR1 DFQATT and CDR2 SNEGSKA (reference sequence). The CDR3 runs to 13 residues.

Sequencing was performed on blood. This rearrangement joins TRBV20-1 to TRBJ1-5; D is ambiguous. This clonotype originated in a man aged 35 to 55 with Graves' ophthalmopathy. CDR3 protein: CSARGRGNQPQHF. The CDR3 nucleotides are TGCAGTGCTAGAGGTCGGGGCAATCAGCCCCAGCATTTT.